This TCR beta chain originates from a study of blood T cell repertoires in COVID-19. Clones were read by immunoSEQ multiplex PCR, and TCRdb kept only the in-frame ones, dropping some. The sample lists about 440,000 clones, nearly 90% occurring once. The CDR3 runs 14 residues. Germline V gene sequence: CDR1 WNHNN, CDR2 SYGVQD (reference sequence). The J segment lost 5 bases and the V segment lost 8 bases, leaving 9 bases of the junction unmatched. V usage is TRBV10-1 and J usage is TRBJ2-7, with TRBD2 identical over 10 bases. The sequenced sample was PBMCs or T cells enriched from blood (not recorded which). The TCR was taken from a woman aged 18-29 years with acute COVID-19. The DNA of the CDR3 is TGCGCCAGCTCCCCTAGCGGGAGTATCAACGAGCAGTACTTC. Encoded protein: CASSPSGSINEQYF.